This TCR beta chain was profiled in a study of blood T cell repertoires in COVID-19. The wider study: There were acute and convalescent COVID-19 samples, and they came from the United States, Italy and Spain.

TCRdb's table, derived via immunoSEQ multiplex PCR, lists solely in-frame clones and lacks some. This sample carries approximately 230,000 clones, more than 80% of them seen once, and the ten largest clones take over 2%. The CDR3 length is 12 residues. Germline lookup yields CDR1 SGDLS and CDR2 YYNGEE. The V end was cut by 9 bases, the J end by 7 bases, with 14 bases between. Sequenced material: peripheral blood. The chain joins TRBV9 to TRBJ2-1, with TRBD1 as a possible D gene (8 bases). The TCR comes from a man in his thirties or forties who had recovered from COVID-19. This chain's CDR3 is CATGQGGNEQFF. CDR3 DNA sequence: TGTGCCACCGGACAGGGAGGGAATGAGCAGTTCTTC.